One and the same sample provided the 26 T cell receptor beta chains below, sequenced in a study of cytomegalovirus exposure and HLA in healthy donors. Researchers ran the PCR with 60 Vbeta and 13 Jbeta primers. TCRdb's copy holds only in-frame clones and misses some; the assay was immunoSEQ multiplex PCR. The repertoire holds fewer than 150,000 clones, with about 80% as singletons. The sequenced sample was PBMCs. These receptors were taken from a young man in good health and CMV-seronegative.

The gene calls are TRBV30 and TRBJ2-7, with TRBD1 matching over 10 bases. CDR1 is GTSNPN and CDR2 is SVGIG in the germline V gene (reference sequence). The CDR3 consists of 16 residues. J was trimmed by 6 bases and V by 6 bases; bases with no gene match: 17. The CDR3 coding sequence is TGTGCCTGCATAGGGGAGACAGGGGGCTTTTCTCGCGAGCAGTACTTC. This codes for CACIGETGGFSREQYF.

The CDR3 DNA is TGTGCCAGCAGTTCTCGGGGACAGGGTACGCAGTATTTT. Translated: CASSSRGQGTQYF. The gene calls are TRBV6-5 and TRBJ2-3, with 9 bases fitting TRBD1. CDR3 length equals 13 residues. CDR1 is MNHEY and CDR2 is SVGAGI in the germline V gene. V trimming: 4 bases; J trimming: 8 bases; junction bases outside the gene matches: 4.

The V gene is TRBV19, the J gene TRBJ2-5, with TRBD2 as a possible D gene (5 bases). V was trimmed by 8 bases and J by 0 bases, leaving 19 bases between them. CDR3 size: 16 residues. Germline assignment: CDR1 LNHDA and CDR2 SQIVND (reference sequence). The CDR3 DNA reads as TGTGCCAGTTCCCCCCGGGTTCGAGGGTACCAAGAGACCCAGTACTTC. This gives the protein CASSPRVRGYQETQYF.

CDR3 coding DNA: TGTGCCAGCGGGCCTGCAGCCCAAGCTTTCTTT. Its protein is CASGPAAQAFF. V gene TRBV28 combines with J gene TRBJ1-1, with no clear D. Deletions cut 8 bases from V and 9 bases from J, with 13 bases between. Germline V gives CDR1 MDHEN, CDR2 SYDVKM. CDR3 length equals 11 residues.

V usage is TRBV6-5 and J usage is TRBJ2-5, with 8 bases identical to TRBD2. The closer fit of TRBJ2-7 to the DNA end suggests the J call may be wrong. The germline V gene has CDR1 MNHEY and CDR2 SVGAGI. The CDR3 is 15 amino acids. The CDR3 nucleotides read TGTGCCAGCAGTTACTCAACGGGAGGGCCCTACGAGCAGTACTTC. This sequence encodes CASSYSTGGPYEQYF.

With respect to this clone: The same CDR3 is also encoded by other DNA sequences in this sample. The V gene is TRBV9, the J gene TRBJ2-7, with D uncertain. Germline V CDR1 and CDR2: SGDLS, YYNGEE. The CDR3 sequence is 14 residues long. The germline V and J ends were trimmed by 0 bases and 0 bases, with 7 bases remaining between them. CDR3 amino acids: CASSVGTASYEQYF. The CDR3 DNA sequence: TGTGCCAGCAGCGTAGGCACAGCCTCCTACGAGCAGTACTTC.

The chain is built from TRBV27 and TRBJ2-4; 12 nucleotides match TRBD1. J gave up 7 bases and V 3 bases, and 4 bases lay outside the gene matches. CDR1 is MNHEY, CDR2 SMNVEV, per germline (reference sequence). This CDR3 has 15 amino acids. CDR3 protein: CASSFSGTGGNIQYF. The DNA for the CDR3 is TGTGCCAGCAGTTTTTCCGGGACAGGGGGCAACATTCAGTACTTC.

The chain combines TRBV29-1 with TRBJ2-6, with D tentatively TRBD2 (5 bases). The CDR3 loop spans 14 amino acids. Trimming pared 4 bases from V and 1 base from J, leaving 8 bases between. Germline CDR1 is SQVTM and CDR2 is ANQGSEA. The CDR3 sequence: CSVGWESGANVLTF. The DNA for the CDR3 is TGCAGCGTTGGATGGGAGTCTGGGGCCAACGTCCTGACTTTC.

This chain links TRBV29-1 with TRBJ2-2, with TRBD1 identical over 8 bases. The V and J ends lost 8 bases and 3 bases, in that order; junction bases with no gene match: 11. The CDR3 runs 15 residues. In germline, CDR1 is SQVTM, CDR2 ANQGSEA. Written as DNA, the CDR3 is TGCAGCTTTCGACCAGGGACAGGTTACACCGGGGAGCTGTTTTTT. Its protein product is CSFRPGTGYTGELFF.

The V gene is TRBV19, the J gene TRBJ2-4; a weak D match, TRBD2 (5 bases). CDR3 size: 15 residues. Germline values: CDR1 LNHDA, CDR2 SQIVND (reference sequence). V lost 8 bases to trimming and J lost 0 bases, with 14 bases between them. In nucleotides, the CDR3 is TGTGCCAGTTCCATAGCGATTCTAGCCAAAAACATTCAGTACTTC. Amino acids: CASSIAILAKNIQYF.

V usage is TRBV18 and J usage is TRBJ2-5; weak D call: TRBD2 (5 bases). Germline V CDR1 and CDR2: KGHSH, LQKENI. This CDR3 is built from 12 residues. Trimming removed 3 bases at V and 3 bases at J, with 5 bases between. For the CDR3, the DNA is TGTGCCAGCTCACCGAGGGAAGAGACCCAGTACTTC. Its translation is CASSPREETQYF. The full variable domain, rest sourced from reference TRBV18 and TRBJ2-5, is NAGVMQNPRHLVRRRGQEARLRCSPMKGHSHVYWYRQLPEEGLKFMVYLQKENIIDESGMPKERFSAEFPKEGPSILRIQQVVRGDSAAYFCASSPREETQYFGPGTRLLVL.

V and J are TRBV5-4 and TRBJ2-3; a weak D match, TRBD2 (5 bases). There are 14 residues in the CDR3. Trimming pared 0 bases from V and 5 bases from J, leaving 10 bases between. Germline assignment: CDR1 SGHNT and CDR2 YYREEE (reference sequence). The CDR3 is CASSLGGRGDTQYF. In DNA form, the CDR3 reads TGTGCCAGCAGCTTGGGTGGGAGAGGAGATACGCAGTATTTT.

This clone turned up a few times. The chain links TRBV6-5 to TRBJ1-3; the match to TRBD1 covers 9 bases. The CDR3 covers 15 residues. Looked up from germline, CDR1 is MNHEY and CDR2 is SVGAGI. The V and J ends lost 4 bases and 9 bases, in that order; junction bases with no gene match: 10. The CDR3 region has the DNA TGTGCCAGCAGTTTCCAACAGGGGGCCCTAGGCACCATATATTTT. Amino acid sequence: CASSFQQGALGTIYF.

The sample holds a few counts of this clone. This rearrangement joins TRBV27 to TRBJ1-1; no definite D call. V was pared by 4 bases and J by 5 bases, with 11 bases between. The CDR3 extends over 13 amino acids. CDR1 MNHEY and CDR2 SMNVEV come from the germline V gene (reference sequence). The CDR3 nucleotides read TGTGCCAGCAGTTCCGACTATTGGACTGAAGCTTTCTTT. Translated: CASSSDYWTEAFF.

The chain recombines TRBV7-8 with TRBJ2-7; 7 positions agree with TRBD1. The CDR3 is 14 amino acids. J lost 6 bases, V lost 5 bases, and 10 bases had no gene match. Germline-derived CDR1 and CDR2 are SGHVS and FQNEAQ. CDR3 region: CASSPSGAGGEQYF. CDR3 in DNA: TGTGCCAGCAGCCCCTCCGGGGCAGGGGGCGAGCAGTACTTC.

This chain joins TRBV7-8 and TRBJ2-1, with 10 bases fitting TRBD2. CDR3 length equals 14 residues. Germline lookup yields CDR1 SGHVS and CDR2 FQNEAQ. Trimming cost V 3 bases and J 5 bases; bases outside gene matches: 1. The CDR3 loop is CASSFLAGDNEQFF. The CDR3 DNA reads TGTGCCAGCAGCTTCCTAGCGGGAGACAATGAGCAGTTCTTC.

V usage is TRBV19 and J usage is TRBJ1-5; 7 bases are a match to TRBD1. The trim removed 4 bases at V and 7 bases at J, leaving 1 base unmatched. Germline loops: CDR1 LNHDA, CDR2 SQIVND (reference sequence). The CDR3 loop spans 12 amino acids. CDR3 nucleotides: TGTGCCAGTAGTAAACAGGGGCAGCCCCAGCATTTT. Its protein product is CASSKQGQPQHF.

This chain links TRBV9 with TRBJ1-1; the D gene is possibly TRBD1 (5 bases). In germline, CDR1 is SGDLS, CDR2 YYNGEE. This CDR3 comprises 14 residues. The germline V and J ends were trimmed by 0 bases and 1 base, with 7 bases remaining between them. CDR3 coding DNA: TGTGCCAGCAGCGTAGGACAGCAGAACACTGAAGCTTTCTTT. As protein: CASSVGQQNTEAFF.

This chain links TRBV10-3 with TRBJ1-2; D is possibly TRBD1 (6 bases). V lost 10 bases, J lost 1 base, and 13 bases lay in between. The germline V gene encodes CDR1 ENHRY and CDR2 SYGVKD. CDR3 length equals 13 residues. The DNA for the CDR3 is TGTGCCACTCAGGACAGCCTTAACTATGGCTACACCTTC. The encoded protein is CATQDSLNYGYTF.

The gene calls are TRBV19 and TRBJ2-1; TRBD2 matches 14 bases. The CDR3 covers 16 residues. The ends lost 6 bases at V and 4 bases at J; junction bases unmatched: 5. Per the germline V gene, CDR1 is LNHDA and CDR2 is SQIVND (reference sequence). As DNA, the CDR3 is TGTGCCAGTAGCGGGACTAGCGGGAGCGTATACAATGAGCAGTTCTTC. Encoded protein: CASSGTSGSVYNEQFF.

The rearrangement links TRBV5-4 to TRBJ2-3; the D gene is possibly TRBD1 (5 bases). This CDR3 is built from 16 residues. The ends were cut back, 0 bases at V and 4 bases at J, with 15 bases in the middle. CDR1 SGHNT and CDR2 YYREEE come from the germline V gene (reference sequence). The CDR3 nucleotides read TGTGCCAGCAGCTTGGAACGGCAGGGCTCCCCAGATACGCAGTATTTT. As protein: CASSLERQGSPDTQYF.

The CDR3 nucleotides read TGTGCCAGCAGCAATATGGCAGGCCCCCGAGGCAATCAGCCCCAGCATTTT. This sequence encodes CASSNMAGPRGNQPQHF. V is TRBV7-8 and J is TRBJ1-5; D gene unclear. V was trimmed by 5 bases and J by 2 bases, leaving 19 bases between them. This CDR3 spans 17 amino acids. CDR1 is SGHVS and CDR2 is FQNEAQ in the germline V gene.

The chain uses TRBV5-5 and TRBJ2-6; D is uncertain. This CDR3 is 16 amino acids long. The germline V gene has CDR1 SGHKS and CDR2 YYEKEE (reference sequence). The germline V and J ends were trimmed by 1 base and 0 bases, with 8 bases remaining between them. The DNA of the CDR3 is TGTGCCAGCAGCTTGTTAGAGGTCTCTGGGGCCAACGTCCTGACTTTC. Amino acid sequence: CASSLLEVSGANVLTF.

The chain employs TRBV5-4 and TRBJ1-3; 8 bases map to TRBD1. Germline V CDR1 and CDR2: SGHNT, YYREEE (reference sequence). The CDR3 totals 16 residues. J lost 3 bases, V lost 4 bases, and 9 bases had no gene match. The CDR3 region is CASSLTQGAGGNTIYF. DNA of the CDR3: TGTGCCAGCAGCCTGACCCAGGGGGCTGGTGGAAACACCATATATTTT.

The rearrangement joins TRBV5-1 to TRBJ2-3, with 10 bases fitting TRBD1. Germline values: CDR1 SGHRS, CDR2 YFSETQ. V lost 0 bases and J lost 5; bases outside the gene matches: 3. The CDR3 extends over 15 amino acids. The CDR3 DNA follows: TGCGCCAGCAGCTTGGGACAGGGGGCAGGAGATACGCAGTATTTT. This gives the protein CASSLGQGAGDTQYF. The whole variable domain, filled in from reference TRBV5-1 and TRBJ2-3, reads KAGVTQTPRYLIKTRGQQVTLSCSPISGHRSVSWYQQTPGQGLQFLFEYFSETQRNKGNFPGRFSGRQFSNSRSEMNVSTLELGDSALYLCASSLGQGAGDTQYFGPGTRLTVL.

This rearrangement joins TRBV9 to TRBJ2-1; tentatively, D is TRBD2 (5 bases). Trimming took 0 bases from V and 3 from J, leaving 13 bases between them. In germline, CDR1 is SGDLS, CDR2 YYNGEE. This CDR3 is 16 amino acids long. The CDR3 loop is CASSVAGGRIYNEQFF. CDR3 nucleotide sequence: TGTGCCAGCAGCGTAGCTGGAGGACGGATCTACAATGAGCAGTTCTTC.